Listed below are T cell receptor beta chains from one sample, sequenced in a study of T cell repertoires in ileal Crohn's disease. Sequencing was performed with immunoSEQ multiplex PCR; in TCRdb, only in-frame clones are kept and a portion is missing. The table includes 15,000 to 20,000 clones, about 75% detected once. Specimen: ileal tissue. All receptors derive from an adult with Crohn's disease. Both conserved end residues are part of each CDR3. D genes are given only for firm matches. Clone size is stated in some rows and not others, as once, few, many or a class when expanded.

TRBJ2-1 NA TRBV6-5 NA TGTGCCAGCAGGGGGCCGAGCTCCTACAATGAGCAGTTCTTC CASRGPSSYNEQFF
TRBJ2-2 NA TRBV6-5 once TGTGCCAGCTGTTCGATGGCGGGAAGGGGGACCGGGGAGCTGTTTTTT CASCSMAGRGTGELFF
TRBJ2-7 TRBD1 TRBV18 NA TGTGCCAGCTCGGGACAGGGAATGTACGAGCAGTACTTC CASSGQGMYEQYF
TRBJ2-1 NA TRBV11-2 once TGTGCCAGCAGCCAGGTCCTAGCCTATGAGCAGTTCTTC CASSQVLAYEQFF
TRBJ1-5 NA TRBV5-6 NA TGTGCCAGCAGCAAGTGGACAGATTATCAGCCCCAGCATTTT CASSKWTDYQPQHF
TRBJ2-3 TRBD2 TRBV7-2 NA TGTGCCAGCAGCTTAAACCCGGGAGGGAGCACAGATACGCAGTATTTT CASSLNPGGSTDTQYF
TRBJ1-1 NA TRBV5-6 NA TGTGCCAGCAGCTCTATCGGGCGGAACACTGAAGCTTTCTTT CASSSIGRNTEAFF
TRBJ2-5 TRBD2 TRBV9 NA TGTGCCAGCAGCGCCTCGGCGGGGGGGGCGGAAGAGACCCAGTACTTC CASSASAGGAEETQYF
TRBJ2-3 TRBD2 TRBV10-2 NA TGCGCCAGCAGTGCACTAGCGGGAGGGTTCACAGATACGCAGTATTTT CASSALAGGFTDTQYF
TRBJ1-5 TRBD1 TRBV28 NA TGTGCCAGCAGCCCCCTGGGACAGGGGGCCTTACAGCCCCAGCATTTT CASSPLGQGALQPQHF
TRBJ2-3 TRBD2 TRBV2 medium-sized TGTGCCAGCGAACCTACGACTAGCGAAAGCACAGATACGCAGTATTTT CASEPTTSESTDTQYF
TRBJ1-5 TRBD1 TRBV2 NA TGTGCCAGCAGTGAGATGACAGGGGGGAATCAGCCCCAGCATTTT CASSEMTGGNQPQHF
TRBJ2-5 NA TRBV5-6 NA TGTGCCAGCAGCTTTCGAGAGACCCAGTACTTC CASSFRETQYF
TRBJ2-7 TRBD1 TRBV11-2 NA TGTGCCAGCAGCTTAGTAAGGGACAGGGTCGCCGAGCAGTACTTC CASSLVRDRVAEQYF
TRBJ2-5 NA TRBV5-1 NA TGCGCCAGCAGCTTGGGTTGGGGGACCCAGTACTTC CASSLGWGTQYF
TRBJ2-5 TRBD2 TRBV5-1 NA TGCGCCAGCAGCTTGGAAGTGGCGGGGGTTGAGACCCAGTACTTC CASSLEVAGVETQYF
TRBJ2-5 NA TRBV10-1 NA TGCGCCAGCGGGCCGGGGAGGGAGACCCAGTACTTC CASGPGRETQYF
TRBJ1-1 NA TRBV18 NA TGTGCCAGCTCAGCACGGACTGGGCGCACTGAAGCTTTCTTT CASSARTGRTEAFF
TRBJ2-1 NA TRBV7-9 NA TGTGCCAGCAGCTTGTTTAGTCTAGCCAGGAATGAGCAGTTCTTC CASSLFSLARNEQFF
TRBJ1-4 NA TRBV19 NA TGTGCCAGTACCGACATAGGTGGGGGAAAACTGTTTTTT CASTDIGGGKLFF
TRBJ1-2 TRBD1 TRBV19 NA TGTGCCAGCGGACAGGACCCCTATGGCTACACCTTC CASGQDPYGYTF
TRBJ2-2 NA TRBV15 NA TGTGCCACCAGCAGAGGGGGGGACGGGGAGCTGTTTTTT CATSRGGDGELFF
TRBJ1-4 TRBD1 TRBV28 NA TGTGCCAGCAGGTCCGGGACAGCGTACGAAAAACTGTTTTTT CASRSGTAYEKLFF
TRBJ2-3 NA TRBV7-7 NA TGTGCTAGCAGCTCACATGAGCTAGATACGCAGTATTTT CASSSHELDTQYF
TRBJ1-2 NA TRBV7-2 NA TGTGCCAGCAGCTTAGCGCCAGGCGACTATGGCTACACCTTC CASSLAPGDYGYTF
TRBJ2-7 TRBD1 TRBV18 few TGTGCCAGCTCACCAATGGGGGACAGAGATGAGCAGTACTTC CASSPMGDRDEQYF
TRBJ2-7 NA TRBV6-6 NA TGTGCCAGCAGTTACATCGGGGGCTACGAGCAGTACTTC CASSYIGGYEQYF
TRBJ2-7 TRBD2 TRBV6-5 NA TGTGCCAGCTTGAGCGGGAACTCCTACGAGCAGTACTTC CASLSGNSYEQYF
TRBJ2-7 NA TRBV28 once TGTGCCAGCAGTCTCTCGGTCGCCTACGAGCAGTACTTC CASSLSVAYEQYF
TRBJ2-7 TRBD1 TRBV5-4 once TGTGCCAGCAGCCATGGACAGGGAGGCTACGAGCAGTACTTC CASSHGQGGYEQYF
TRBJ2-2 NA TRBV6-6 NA TGTGCCAGCAGTCCCCCCCAGGGTGGTGGCACCGGGGAGCTGTTTTTT CASSPPQGGGTGELFF
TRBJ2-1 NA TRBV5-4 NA TGTGCCAGCAATGGAGGCAATGAGCAGTTCTTC CASNGGNEQFF
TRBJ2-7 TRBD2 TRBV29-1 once TGCAGCGTTAGCTTTCTAGCGGGAGGGTCCTACGAGCAGTACTTC CSVSFLAGGSYEQYF